This T cell receptor beta chain comes out of a study of CD8 T cells in ankylosing spondylitis. Using its own MiXCR run on the 5' RACE reads, TCRdb lists one record per CDR3 protein. The table includes hundreds of thousands of distinct CDR3 sequences, roughly 8.6% detected once. This clonotype was counted ten times or more. Per the germline V gene, CDR1 is SEHNR and CDR2 is FQNEAQ (reference sequence). J was trimmed by 1 base and V by 5 bases; bases with no gene match: 3. The CDR3 extends over 16 amino acids. The sequencing input was blood, either unsorted or a sorted T cell fraction (not recorded which). The clonotype originates from a male donor with ankylosing spondylitis or in good health (not recorded which). J is TRBJ1-3 and V is TRBV7-9; 12 bases agree with TRBD1. CDR3 region: CASSRDRGQSGNTIYF. In DNA form, the CDR3 reads TGTGCCAGCAGCCGGGACAGGGGGCAATCTGGAAACACCATATATTTT. Full variable domain (remainder filled in from reference TRBV7-9 and TRBJ1-3): DTGVSQNPRHKITKRGQNVTFRCDPISEHNRLYWYRQTLGQGPEFLTYFQNEAQLEKSRLLSDRFSAERPKGSFSTLEIQRTEQGDSAMYLCASSRDRGQSGNTIYFGEGSWLTVV.